This record looks at one T cell receptor beta chain sequence and its context. Its target is not known. 5'RACE with constant-segment primers yielded barcoded, UMI-tagged TCR alpha and TCR beta cDNA libraries. TCRdb redid the calling of the 5' RACE reads with MiXCR, one entry per CDR3 protein. The table records 90,000 to 120,000 distinct CDR3 sequences, roughly an eighth of them present only once. This sample is drawn from a study of T-cell memory formation after mild COVID-19. Overall study: Across donors, TCR clusters were largely donor specific.

CDR1 is SGHAT, CDR2 FQNNGV, per germline. There are 19 residues in the CDR3. J was trimmed by 4 bases and V by 5 bases; bases with no gene match: 15. Regarding the study as a whole: Pre-infection memory showed some responding clones, and this suggested that cross-reactive memory joined.

V usage is TRBV11-2 and J usage is TRBJ2-1; 12 bases map to TRBD2. Sequencing input: PBMCs or a T cell subset sorted from them (not recorded which). The TCR sequence derives from a man younger than 30 who had mild COVID-19 (a few samples of this study predate the infection). Cell type and time point are not known. This chain's CDR3 is CASSPYGLAGRPFYNEQFF. The CDR3 nucleotides are TGTGCCAGCAGCCCATACGGACTAGCGGGGAGACCGTTTTACAATGAGCAGTTCTTC.